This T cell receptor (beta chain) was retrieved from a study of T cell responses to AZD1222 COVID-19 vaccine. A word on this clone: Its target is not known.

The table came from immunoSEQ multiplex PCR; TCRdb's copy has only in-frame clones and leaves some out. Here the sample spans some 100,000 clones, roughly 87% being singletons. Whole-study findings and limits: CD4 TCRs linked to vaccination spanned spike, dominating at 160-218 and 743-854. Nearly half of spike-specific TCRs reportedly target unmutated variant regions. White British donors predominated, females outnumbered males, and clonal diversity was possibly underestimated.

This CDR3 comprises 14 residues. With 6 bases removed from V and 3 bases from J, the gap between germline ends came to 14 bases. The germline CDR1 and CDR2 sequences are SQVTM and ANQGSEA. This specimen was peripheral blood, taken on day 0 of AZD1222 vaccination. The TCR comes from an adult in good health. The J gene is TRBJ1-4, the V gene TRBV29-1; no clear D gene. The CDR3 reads CSVSSSVANEKLFF. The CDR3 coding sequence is TGCAGCGTCTCCAGTTCGGTGGCTAATGAAAAACTGTTTTTT.